A selection of T cell receptor beta chains follows, all from one sample in a study of cytomegalovirus exposure and HLA in healthy donors. Some clones are missing from TCRdb's copy, which holds only in-frame ones; the method was immunoSEQ multiplex PCR. The table lists 70,000 to 90,000 clones, roughly 77% of them singletons, with 2% to 2.5% in the top ten. Sequencing was carried out using PBMCs. The receptors come from a man between 35 and 55 years old in good health and CMV-seronegative. The CDR3 runs from the conserved cysteine through the conserved F or W. The D gene is left open where the match is weak. Not all rows give a size; the values are once, few, many and, for expanded clones, a class.

CASSVGEVAYYEQYF TGTGCCAGCAGCGTAGGGGAGGTAGCATACTACGAGCAGTACTTC TRBJ2-7 - - TRBV9
CASSSGFATNEKLFF TGTGCCAGCAGTTCAGGATTCGCAACTAATGAAAAACTGTTTTTT TRBJ1-4 few - TRBV7-8
CAWSPGYTYNEQFF TGTGCCTGGAGTCCGGGGTATACCTACAATGAGCAGTTCTTC TRBJ2-1 - - TRBV30
CASSIGKWANSGANVLTF TGTGCCAGTAGTATAGGCAAGTGGGCCAACTCTGGGGCCAACGTCCTGACTTTC TRBJ2-6 - - TRBV19
CASSADLQYGGSYNEQFF TGTGCCAGCAGCGCGGATCTACAGTACGGGGGATCCTACAATGAGCAGTTCTTC TRBJ2-1 once - TRBV2
CASSPPSTGGTEAFF TGTGCCAGCTCACCACCTTCAACAGGGGGCACTGAAGCTTTCTTT TRBJ1-1 - TRBD1 TRBV18
CASRTGDSYGYTF TGTGCCAGCAGGACGGGGGACTCCTATGGCTACACCTTC TRBJ1-2 - - TRBV6-1
CAISESGWGRDEQYF TGTGCCATCAGTGAGTCCGGATGGGGGAGGGACGAGCAGTACTTC TRBJ2-7 - TRBD2 TRBV10-3
CASRPGHFMNTEAFF TGTGCCAGCAGACCGGGACACTTCATGAACACTGAAGCTTTCTTT TRBJ1-1 - - TRBV19
CAWAGAGSSYEQYF TGTGCCTGGGCTGGAGCTGGAAGCTCCTACGAGCAGTACTTC TRBJ2-7 - - TRBV30
CASSPKAADPYGYTF TGTGCCAGCAGCCCAAAAGCGGCAGACCCGTATGGCTACACCTTC TRBJ1-2 - - TRBV9
CASTAGGNYEQYF TGTGCCAGCACAGCGGGGGGCAACTACGAGCAGTACTTC TRBJ2-7 few TRBD2 TRBV6-5
CASRTGTEAFF TGTGCCTCCCGGACAGGCACCGAAGCTTTCTTT TRBJ1-1 - TRBD1 TRBV25-1
CASTPGQVQETQYF TGTGCCAGCACCCCGGGACAGGTCCAAGAGACCCAGTACTTC TRBJ2-5 few TRBD1 TRBV2
CASSGQPTYDQPQHF TGTGCCAGTTCAGGACAGCCAACCTATGATCAGCCCCAGCATTTT TRBJ1-5 - - TRBV19
CASSQIWDRDLPNTGELFF TGTGCCAGCAGCCAAATATGGGACAGGGACCTTCCGAACACCGGGGAGCTGTTTTTT TRBJ2-2 - TRBD1 TRBV5-4
CASSLAGGQADTQYF TGTGCCAGCAGCTTGGCGGGGGGGCAAGCAGATACGCAGTATTTT TRBJ2-3 few TRBD2 TRBV5-4
CASSHRRTSGLSGANVLTF TGTGCCAGCAGCCACAGGAGGACTAGCGGACTCTCTGGGGCCAACGTCCTGACTTTC TRBJ2-6 - TRBD2 TRBV5-6
CSVDPSRGGSEQFF TGCAGCGTTGATCCTAGCCGGGGTGGAAGTGAGCAGTTCTTC TRBJ2-1 - - TRBV29-1
CASSPRGYNEQFF TGTGCCAGCAGCCCACGGGGATACAATGAGCAGTTCTTC TRBJ2-1 - - TRBV5-6
CASSLGAQTSGYEQYF TGTGCCAGCAGCTTGGGAGCGCAGACTAGCGGCTACGAGCAGTACTTC TRBJ2-7 few TRBD2 TRBV5-4
CASSPWASTDTQYF TGTGCCAGCTCACCCTGGGCTAGCACAGATACGCAGTATTTT TRBJ2-3 - - TRBV18
CASSFQGAAEKLFF TGTGCCAGCAGTTTCCAGGGGGCTGCTGAAAAACTGTTTTTT TRBJ1-4 - TRBD1 TRBV27
CASSQASGQASYEQYF TGTGCCAGCAGCCAAGCTTCTGGGCAGGCGTCCTACGAGCAGTACTTC TRBJ2-7 - - TRBV4-2
CASRVTGGTRNYGYTF TGCGCCAGCAGGGTGACAGGGGGCACGCGGAACTATGGCTACACCTTC TRBJ1-2 few TRBD1 TRBV5-1
CASSPLQASYEQYF TGTGCCAGCTCACCATTACAGGCTTCCTACGAGCAGTACTTC TRBJ2-7 few - TRBV18
CASSESWGGQQETQYF TGTGCCAGCAGTGAAAGTTGGGGCGGACAGCAAGAGACCCAGTACTTC TRBJ2-5 - - TRBV25-1
CASSETRSGGAETQYF TGTGCCAGCAGCGAAACCCGTAGCGGGGGAGCGGAGACCCAGTACTTC TRBJ2-5 - TRBD2 TRBV2
CASSYQREMETQYF TGTGCCAGCAGCTACCAGCGGGAGATGGAGACCCAGTACTTC TRBJ2-5 - TRBD2 TRBV7-9
CASSFGTIRDEQYF TGTGCCAGCAGTTTTGGGACAATCAGGGACGAGCAGTACTTC TRBJ2-7 once - TRBV6-1
CASSSPSVVYEQYF TGTGCCAGCAGCTCCCCCTCGGTGGTATACGAGCAGTACTTC TRBJ2-7 - - TRBV5-8
CASSYSEGMSGYTF TGTGCCAGCAGTTACTCGGAGGGGATGTCTGGCTACACCTTC TRBJ1-2 once - TRBV6-6